The entry below describes one TCR beta chain. Its target is unknown. This specimen comes from a study of T cell responses to AZD1222 COVID-19 vaccine. Study observations and caveats: Dominant CD4 TCR responses targeted spike regions 160-218 and 743-854.

Germline values: CDR1 DFQATT, CDR2 SNEGSKA (reference sequence). With 3 bases removed from V and 1 base from J, the gap between germline ends came to 9 bases. The CDR3 has 13 residues. Clones were sequenced by immunoSEQ multiplex PCR, and TCRdb holds only the in-frame ones, with some missing. The sample gives around 85,000 clones, 86% of which show up once; 6.3% is in the top ten. This sequence was found in an adult in good health. The chain uses TRBV20-1 and TRBJ1-1; D ambiguous. The sequenced sample was peripheral blood, obtained on day 0 of AZD1222 vaccination. The CDR3 sequence is CSASETWNTEAFF. The DNA for the CDR3 is TGCAGTGCTAGTGAAACATGGAACACTGAAGCTTTCTTT.